This TCR beta chain was retrieved from a study of blood T cell repertoires in COVID-19. About the research overall: In each case, the material was cDNA or gDNA derived from T cells, B-cell-depleted T cells, or PBMCs.

In the authors' methods: Estimated nucleated cell counts came from reference gene primer amplification. Clones were read by immunoSEQ multiplex PCR, and TCRdb kept only the in-frame ones, dropping some. The V and J calls and clone size come from that table; D and trimming were worked out from the DNA. The repertoire holds about 58,000 clones, with 90% to 95% as singletons. Unmatched junction bases numbered 8, after V lost 4 bases and J lost 3 bases. In germline, CDR1 is SGHNT, CDR2 YYREEE (reference sequence). The CDR3 runs to 17 residues. The source material was peripheral blood. The chain links TRBV5-4 to TRBJ2-1; 12 nucleotides line up with TRBD2. This clonotype was sampled from a man aged 45-65 years with active COVID-19. The CDR3 region is CASSILTSGSHYNEQFF. The CDR3, as DNA: TGTGCCAGCAGCATACTGACTAGCGGGAGCCACTACAATGAGCAGTTCTTC.